This entry features one T cell receptor (beta chain) sequence. This entry is derived from a study of blood T cell repertoires in COVID-19. Data came from immunoSEQ multiplex PCR; TCRdb stores just in-frame clones and leaves some out. Seen here are about 240,000 clones, roughly nine tenths observed once, and the top ten hold 7.2%. This TCR was sampled from a man aged 55 to 69 who had recovered from COVID-19. Sample: peripheral blood.

The CDR3, as DNA: TGTGCCAGCAGAAGTGCAGTGAACACCGGGGAGCTGTTTTTT. Protein: CASRSAVNTGELFF. The chain combines TRBV2 with TRBJ2-2; D unresolved. V lost 6 bases, J lost 1 base, and 9 bases lay in between. CDR1 SNHLY and CDR2 FYNNEI come from the germline V gene. The CDR3 covers 14 residues.